This record covers a single T cell receptor (beta chain). The antigen remains unidentified. The repertoire was sequenced with immunoSEQ multiplex PCR; TCRdb's copy has only in-frame clones and lacks some. This repertoire shows 99,000 or so clones, around 87% found once; its top ten account for about 2.7%. The sample originates from a study of T cell responses to AZD1222 COVID-19 vaccine. General study results and limits: Donors were mostly white British, more females; clonal diversity possibly underestimated.

The length of the CDR3 is 14 residues. Germline V gives CDR1 LNHDA, CDR2 SQIVND (reference sequence). Trimming removed 1 base from V and 6 bases from J, with 10 bases in between. V and J are TRBV19 and TRBJ1-5; D is ambiguous. Sequenced here: peripheral blood, sampled on day 0 of AZD1222 vaccination. This TCR came from an adult in good health. The CDR3: CASSIAGFGQPQHF. In DNA, the CDR3 is TGTGCCAGTAGTATAGCGGGGTTCGGTCAGCCCCAGCATTTT.